Listed below are T cell receptor beta chains from one sample, sequenced in a study of tumor-infiltrating lymphocytes in primary liver carcinoma. TCRdb reprocessed the multiplex PCR reads via MiXCR and lists one record per CDR3 protein. This table holds about 200,000 distinct CDR3 sequences, less than 65% found once. The specimen sequenced was peripheral blood. The receptors stem from a woman in her sixties with primary liver carcinoma and hepatitis B virus infection. Both conserved end residues are part of each CDR3. The D gene is left open where the match is weak. Rows give clone size only sometimes, using once, few, many, or a class for an expanded clone.

NA,15,NA,TRBJ2-5,TRBV7-8,CASSLEGQLLETEYF,TGTGCCAGTAGCTTAGAAGGTCAGCTCTTGGAGACCGAGTACTTC
NA,14,NA,TRBJ2-1,TRBV2,CASSESGAGTGQFF,TGTGCCAGCAGTGAATCTGGTGCCGGAACAGGGCAGTTCTTC
NA,15,NA,TRBJ1-1,TRBV5-8,CAISLALTSVSEAFF,TGTGCCATCAGCTTGGCCCTGACAAGCGTCTCTGAAGCTTTCTTT
TRBD2,17,NA,TRBJ2-2,TRBV4-2,CASSQEAGGSGTGELFF,TGTGCCAGCAGCCAAGAGGCTGGCGGGAGTGGCACCGGGGAGCTGTTTTTT
NA,12,NA,TRBJ2-3,TRBV11-2,CASGPCADKQYF,TGTGCCAGCGGCCCCTGTGCGGATAAGCAGTATTTT
TRBD2,15,NA,TRBJ2-1,TRBV11-3,CASSLETSDIYEQFF,TGTGCCAGCAGCCTAGAGACTAGCGACATCTATGAGCAGTTCTTC
NA,14,NA,TRBJ1-5,TRBV4-1,CASSQVFFWLPQHF,TGCGCCAGCAGCCAAGTATTCTTTTGGCTGCCCCAGCATTTT
NA,15,NA,TRBJ1-3,TRBV4-1,CASSQGSGFGNTIYF,TGCGCCAGCAGCCAAGGGAGTGGATTTGGAAACACCATATACTTT
NA,13,NA,TRBJ1-1,TRBV7-9,CASGLDPNTEAFF,TGTGCCAGCGGCTTAGATCCGAACACTGAAGCTTTCTTT
NA,13,many,TRBJ1-5,TRBV12-3/TRBV12-4,CASSIDRNQPQHF,TGTGCCAGCAGTATTGACAGGAATCAGCCCCAGCATTTT
NA,13,many,TRBJ2-2,TRBV29-1,CSVDGGATGELFF,TGCAGCGTTGATGGGGGGGCCACCGGGGAGCTGTTTTTT
NA,17,many,TRBJ2-1,TRBV12-3/TRBV12-4,CASALPRSGRSLNEQFF,TGTGCCAGCGCCCTACCTCGTTCCGGGAGATCCCTCAATGAGCAGTTCTTC
NA,13,many,TRBJ2-7,TRBV11-2,CASSPRTEYEQYF,TGTGCCAGCAGCCCCCGGACAGAATACGAGCAGTACTTC
NA,12,NA,TRBJ2-7,TRBV11-2,CVSGPSSYEQYF,TGTGTCAGCGGCCCGAGCTCCTACGAGCAGTACTTC
TRBD1,14,many,TRBJ2-7,TRBV5-6,CASNRAGQGYEQYF,TGTGCCAGCAACCGAGCGGGACAGGGCTACGAGCAGTACTTC
TRBD1,13,NA,TRBJ2-1,TRBV29-1,CSVEQGYVSGQFF,TGCAGCGTCGAACAGGGGTACGTGAGTGGGCAGTTCTTC
NA,13,NA,TRBJ2-1,TRBV12-3/TRBV12-4,CACSFGRDNKQFF,TGTGCCTGCAGTTTCGGCCGAGACAATAAGCAGTTCTTC
TRBD2,17,many,TRBJ2-3,TRBV6-5,CASSRLAPSGGTDTQYF,TGTGCCAGCAGCCGACTAGCGCCGAGTGGGGGCACAGATACGCAGTATTTT
NA,16,NA,TRBJ1-4,TRBV4-1,CTSNQDPWGPGEKLFF,TGCACCAGCAACCAAGATCCCTGGGGGCCGGGAGAAAAACTGTTTTTT
NA,14,many,TRBJ1-4,TRBV4-2,CASSQEGRGEKLFF,TGTGCCAGCAGCCAGGAGGGCAGGGGCGAAAAACTGTTTTTT
TRBD2,18,NA,TRBJ2-3,TRBV7-8,CASSPTSGTTTPTDTQYF,TGTGCCAGCAGCCCAACTAGCGGAACCACGACACCCACAGATACGCAGTATTTT
NA,15,many,TRBJ2-1,TRBV29-1,CSVVGVEGSYNEQFF,TGCAGCGTTGTGGGGGTCGAGGGCTCCTACAATGAGCAGTTCTTC
TRBD1,16,NA,TRBJ2-5,TRBV11-3,CVSRLGTQGAPGTQYF,TGTGTCAGCAGGTTAGGAACCCAGGGGGCCCCTGGGACCCAGTACTTC
NA,13,many,TRBJ2-7,TRBV6-5,CASSYSGFYEQYF,TGTGCCAGCAGTTACTCAGGCTTTTACGAGCAGTACTTC
NA,15,many,TRBJ2-1,TRBV6-6,CASRLWVSGNNEQFF,TGTGCCAGCAGGCTTTGGGTTAGCGGTAACAATGAGCAGTTCTTC
TRBD2,14,NA,TRBJ2-5,TRBV28,CASSRRERRETQYF,TGTGCCAGCAGTCGGCGGGAGAGGAGAGAGACCCAGTACTTC
NA,14,NA,TRBJ2-7,TRBV29-1,CSVLTNGTSYEQYF,TGCAGCGTTTTGACTAACGGAACCTCCTACGAACAGTACTTC
NA,15,once,TRBJ2-2,TRBV5-6,CASSLARGSTGELFF,TGTGCCAGCAGCCTGGCCCGGGGTAGCACCGGGGAGCTGTTTTTT
TRBD1,15,NA,TRBJ2-2,TRBV10-3,CAISERQGITRELFF,TGTGCCATCAGCGAAAGACAGGGGATTACCAGGGAGCTGTTTTTT
NA,16,NA,TRBJ2-1,TRBV11-2,CTSSFSGRSSHKEQFF,TGTACCAGCAGCTTTTCCGGACGGAGCTCCCACAAAGAGCAGTTCTTC
TRBD1,13,NA,TRBJ2-1,TRBV11-2,CANETGSYNEQFF,TGTGCCAACGAGACAGGGAGCTACAATGAACAGTTCTTC
NA,16,NA,TRBJ1-2,TRBV14,CASSQDSGDLNYGYTF,TGTGCCAGCAGCCAAGATAGCGGGGACCTAAACTATGGCTACACCTTC
NA,14,NA,TRBJ2-2,TRBV11-1,CAGSLGPNTGELFF,TGTGCCGGCAGCTTAGGACCGAACACTGGGGAGCTGTTTTTT
TRBD2,16,NA,TRBJ2-7,TRBV11-2,CASSLWEGLSSYEEYF,TGTGCCAGCAGCTTGTGGGAGGGTCTGAGCTCCTACGAGGAGTACTTC
NA,14,many,TRBJ2-7,TRBV5-5,CASSFFGEHYEQYF,TGTGCCAGCAGCTTCTTCGGGGAACACTACGAGCAGTACTTC
NA,18,NA,TRBJ2-3,TRBV4-2,CASSQGSGLLLSTGTQYF,TGTGCCAGCAGCCAAGGGTCGGGGCTGCTACTAAGCACAGGTACGCAGTATTTT
NA,14,few,TRBJ2-7,TRBV24-1,CATSDPTVSYEQYF,TGTGCCACCAGTGATCCTACAGTTTCCTACGAGCAGTACTTC
NA,16,NA,TRBJ1-4,TRBV5-5,CASSAGPGLPNEKLFF,TGTGCCAGCAGCGCCGGCCCGGGACTGCCTAATGAAAAACTGTTTTTT
NA,14,few,TRBJ2-5,TRBV11-2,CGSSEQTGGETQYF,TGTGGCAGCAGCGAACAGACAGGTGGGGAGACCCAGTACTTC
NA,15,NA,TRBJ2-1,TRBV5-1,CASSLAESSYNEQFF,TGCGCCAGCAGCTTGGCGGAAAGCTCCTACAATGAGCAGTTCTTC
NA,18,NA,TRBJ2-7,TRBV11-2,CASSLSTGSSLEFYEQYF,TGTGCCAGCAGCTTATCCACCGGCAGCTCCCTCGAGTTCTACGAGCAGTACTTC
NA,13,many,TRBJ1-1,TRBV7-8,CASSLATQYEAFF,TGTGCCAGCAGCTTAGCTACTCAATATGAAGCTTTCTTT
NA,12,NA,TRBJ1-3,TRBV30,CVWSVQTNTIYF,TGTGTCTGGAGTGTACAGACTAACACCATATATTTT
TRBD1,17,NA,TRBJ2-6,TRBV4-1,CASGHGTGPSGANVLSF,TGCGCCAGCGGCCACGGGACAGGGCCCTCTGGGGCCAACGTCCTGTCTTTC
NA,14,few,TRBJ1-2,TRBV4-2,CASSLGGLESGYTF,TGTGCCAGCAGCCTCGGGGGTCTGGAAAGTGGCTACACCTTC
NA,12,NA,TRBJ1-1,TRBV6-2/TRBV6-3,CASHRRNTEAFF,TGTGCCAGCCACAGACGGAACACCGAAGCTTTCTTT
NA,15,NA,TRBJ2-1,TRBV6-1,CVSSEIVFSYNEQFF,TGTGTCAGCAGTGAGATAGTGTTCTCCTACAATGAGCAGTTCTTC
TRBD2,17,NA,TRBJ2-7,TRBV11-1,CARSLEGLAGKAYSQYF,TGTGCCCGCAGCTTGGAAGGACTAGCGGGAAAGGCCTACAGTCAGTACTTC
TRBD2,16,NA,TRBJ2-7,TRBV11-2,CASRSGRGFLYAGRYF,TGTGCCAGTAGATCAGGGAGGGGATTCCTATACGCGGGGCGGTACTTC
NA,15,NA,TRBJ2-3,TRBV11-3,CASSLEGGHTDTQYF,TGTGCCAGCAGCTTAGAGGGCGGGCACACAGATACGCAGTATTTT
TRBD2,15,few,TRBJ2-4,TRBV6-1,CASSSLGTRTVIQYF,TGTGCCAGCAGTTCGCTCGGGACTAGAACGGTCATTCAGTACTTC
NA,15,few,TRBJ1-2,TRBV7-8,CASSATRQKPRGYTF,TGTGCCAGCAGCGCTACCCGACAGAAGCCTAGGGGCTACACCTTC
NA,16,few,TRBJ2-5,TRBV5-1,CASSLGDWDRQETQYF,TGCGCCAGCAGCTTGGGGGATTGGGACCGGCAAGAGACCCAGTACTTC